This TCR beta chain is drawn from a study of T cell changes during pregnancy in multiple sclerosis (dated by TCRdb to about 2019). About the study as a whole: Changes in the T cell repertoire over the course of pregnancy were examined in this study in women with multiple sclerosis.

Libraries were built with the immunoSEQ multiplex PCR assay. In its TCRdb copy, this immuneACCESS table keeps in-frame sequences only and misses some clones. Where compared with another copy, unresolved V genes explain less than half of these, and the others have no known cause. Here the sample has about 20,000 clones; 88% occur a single time. The top ten clones comprise roughly a fifth of the sample. Details on this clone: Its cognate antigen has yet to be identified. It has no much larger one-base neighbor in the sample; base qualities were not kept.

The CDR3 contains 14 residues, cysteine and phenylalanine counted. CDR3 DNA is the only sequence kept; it has 42 bases, read in frame from the first base. Based on the germline V gene (reference sequence), the CDR1 and CDR2 sequences are SGHNT and YYREEE. V is clipped by 0 bases and J by 4 bases, and the sequence between their germline boundaries is 9 bases long. The chain is made from TRBV5-4 and TRBJ2-3, with a weak D call of TRBD1 (5 bases match). This clonotype originated in a female donor in good health, enrolled as a control in a pregnancy study. Here the sequenced sample was CD8+ T cells from peripheral blood mononuclear cells, taken after pregnancy. CDR3 sequence: CASSLVVGPDTQYF. The nucleotide sequence is TGTGCCAGCAGCTTGGTTGTGGGGCCAGATACGCAGTATTTT.